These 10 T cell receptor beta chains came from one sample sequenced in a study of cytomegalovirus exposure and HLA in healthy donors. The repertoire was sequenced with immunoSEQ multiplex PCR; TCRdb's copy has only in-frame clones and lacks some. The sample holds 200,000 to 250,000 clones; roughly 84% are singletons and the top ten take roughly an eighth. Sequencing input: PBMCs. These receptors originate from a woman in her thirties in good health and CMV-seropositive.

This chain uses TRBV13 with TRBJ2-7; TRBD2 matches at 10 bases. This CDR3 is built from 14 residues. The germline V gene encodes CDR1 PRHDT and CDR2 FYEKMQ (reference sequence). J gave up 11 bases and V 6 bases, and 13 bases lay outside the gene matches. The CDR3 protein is CASSSTSGHFYKYF. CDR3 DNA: TGTGCCAGCAGTTCGACTAGCGGGCACTTCTATAAGTACTTC.

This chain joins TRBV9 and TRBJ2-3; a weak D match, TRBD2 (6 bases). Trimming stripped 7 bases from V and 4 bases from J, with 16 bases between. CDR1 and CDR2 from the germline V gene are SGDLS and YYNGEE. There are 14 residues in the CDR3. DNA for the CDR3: TGTGCCAGCTCCCGACTAGTTTTCGCAGATACGCAGTATTTT. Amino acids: CASSRLVFADTQYF. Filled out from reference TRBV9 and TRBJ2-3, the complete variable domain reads DSGVTQTPKHLITATGQRVTLRCSPRSGDLSVYWYQQSLDQGLQFLIQYYNGEERAKGNILERFSAQQFPDLHSELNLSSLELGDSALYFCASSRLVFADTQYFGPGTRLTVL.

The CDR3 bases are TGTGCCAGCAGCCTTAGAGGGACAGGGGAGACCGGGGAGCTGTTTTTT. Its translation is CASSLRGTGETGELFF. The V and J genes are TRBV7-3 and TRBJ2-2, with 10 bases matching TRBD1. From germline, CDR1 is SGHTA and CDR2 FQGTGA. V lost 5 bases, J lost 5 bases, and 8 bases stayed unmatched. The CDR3 sequence is 16 residues long.

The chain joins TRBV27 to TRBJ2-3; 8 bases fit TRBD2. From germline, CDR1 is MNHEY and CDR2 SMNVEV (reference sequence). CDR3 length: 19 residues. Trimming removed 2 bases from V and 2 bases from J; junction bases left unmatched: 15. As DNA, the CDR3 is TGTGCCAGCAGTTTAACTAGCGGATTCCCGGGGGGGGACACAGATACGCAGTATTTT. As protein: CASSLTSGFPGGDTDTQYF.

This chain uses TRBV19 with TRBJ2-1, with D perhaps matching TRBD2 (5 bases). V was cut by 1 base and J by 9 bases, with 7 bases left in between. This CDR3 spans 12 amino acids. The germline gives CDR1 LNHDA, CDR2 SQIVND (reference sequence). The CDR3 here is CASSIASFEQFF. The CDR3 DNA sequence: TGTGCCAGTAGTATAGCTAGCTTTGAGCAGTTCTTC.

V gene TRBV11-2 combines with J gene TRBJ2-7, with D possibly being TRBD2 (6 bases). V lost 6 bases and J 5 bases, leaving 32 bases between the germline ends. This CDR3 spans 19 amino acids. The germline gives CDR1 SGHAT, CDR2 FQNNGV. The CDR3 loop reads CASSFSIWGSGGVLDEQYF. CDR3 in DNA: TGTGCCAGCAGTTTTAGCATCTGGGGTAGCGGAGGTGTCCTCGACGAGCAGTACTTC.

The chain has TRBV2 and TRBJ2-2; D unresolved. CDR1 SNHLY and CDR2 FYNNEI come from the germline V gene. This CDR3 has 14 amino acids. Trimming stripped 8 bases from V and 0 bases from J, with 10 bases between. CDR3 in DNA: TGTGCCAGCCTAGGACCATCGAACACCGGGGAGCTGTTTTTT. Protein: CASLGPSNTGELFF.

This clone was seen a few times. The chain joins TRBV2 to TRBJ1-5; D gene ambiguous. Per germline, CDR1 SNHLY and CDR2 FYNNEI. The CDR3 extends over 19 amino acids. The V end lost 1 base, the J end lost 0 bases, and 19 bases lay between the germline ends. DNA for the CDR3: TGTGCCAGCAGTGAAGTGGTTGGCGGGCGACCTTATAGCAATCAGCCCCAGCATTTT. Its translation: CASSEVVGGRPYSNQPQHF.

DNA for the CDR3: TGTGCCTGGAGTGACGGCGGAAATCAGCCCCAGCATTTT. Translation: CAWSDGGNQPQHF. This chain connects TRBV30 to TRBJ1-5; D is unclear. The length of the CDR3 is 13 residues. V lost 1 base and J 4 bases, leaving 8 bases between the germline ends. The V gene's germline CDR1 is GTSNPN and CDR2 SVGIG (reference sequence).

The CDR3 sequence: CSGWGRGTDTQYF. The CDR3 DNA reads TGCAGCGGCTGGGGGCGGGGTACAGATACGCAGTATTTT. The chain uses TRBV29-1 and TRBJ2-3, with D perhaps matching TRBD1 or TRBD2 (6 bases each). The V gene's germline CDR1 is SQVTM and CDR2 ANQGSEA. Trimming cost V 7 bases and J 3 bases, with 14 bases left between them. This CDR3 spans 13 amino acids.